Detailed here is one TCR beta chain. What it binds is unknown. This CDR3 is 15 amino acids long. Germline V CDR1 and CDR2: LGHNA, YSLEER. PCR was performed a second time for about 7 to 12 cycles using a sample-barcoded 5' primer and a J-beta primer mix. TCRdb re-called the 5' RACE reads through MiXCR, storing one row per CDR3 protein. The repertoire includes roughly 570,000 distinct CDR3 sequences, 25% to 30% of them detected once, and around 18% sits in the top ten. The sample belongs to a study of blood T cells in healthy people across ages. Study conclusions and caveats: Donors of long life had a larger count of naive CD4+ cells and greater diversity than aged donors.

The sample consisted of blood. V and J are TRBV4-3 and TRBJ2-1, with TRBD2 as a possible D gene (7 bases). The J call may be in error: the DNA end matches TRBJ2-7 better. The clonotype was recovered from a woman in her 70s in good health. The CDR3, as DNA: TGCGCCAGCAGCCAAGTCGGGGGGCTGACCTACGAGCAGTACTTC. Its protein product is CASSQVGGLTYEQYF.